The clone carrying this T cell receptor (beta chain) was counted many times. This sample is part of a study of T cells in Graves' hyperthyroidism and ophthalmopathy. V lost 0 bases, J lost 2 bases, and 15 bases lay in between. Germline assignment: CDR1 DFQATT and CDR2 SNEGSKA (reference sequence). This CDR3 contains 16 residues. It was RNA transcripts that yielded the amplified TCR beta CDR3 regions. The HTBI primer set served for first-round RT-PCR of the TCR CDR3. A single record per CDR3 protein comes from TCRdb applying MiXCR to the multiplex PCR reads. The table records about 180,000 distinct CDR3 sequences, about 9% of them present only once.

V is TRBV20-1 and J is TRBJ2-3; D may be TRBD2 (6 bases). The sequence came from a woman aged 18-29 years with Graves' hyperthyroidism that later progressed to Graves' ophthalmopathy. The sequenced material came from blood. The CDR3, as DNA: TGCAGTGCTAGAGATAAACAACGGACTAACACAGATACGCAGTATTTT. It yields the protein CSARDKQRTNTDTQYF.